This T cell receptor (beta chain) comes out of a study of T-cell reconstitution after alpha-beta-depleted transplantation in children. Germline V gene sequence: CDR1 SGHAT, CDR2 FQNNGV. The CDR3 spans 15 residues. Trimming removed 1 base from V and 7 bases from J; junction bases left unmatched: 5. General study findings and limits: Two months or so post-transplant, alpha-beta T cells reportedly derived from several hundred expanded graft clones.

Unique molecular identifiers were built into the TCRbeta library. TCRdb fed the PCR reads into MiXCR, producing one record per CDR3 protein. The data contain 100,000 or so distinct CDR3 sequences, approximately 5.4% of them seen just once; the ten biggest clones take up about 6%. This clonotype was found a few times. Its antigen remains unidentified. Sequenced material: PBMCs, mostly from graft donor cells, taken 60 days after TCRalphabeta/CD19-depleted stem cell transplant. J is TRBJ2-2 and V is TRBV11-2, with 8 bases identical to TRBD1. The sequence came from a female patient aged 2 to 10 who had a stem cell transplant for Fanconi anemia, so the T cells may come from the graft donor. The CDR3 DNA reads TGTGCCAGCAGCTTAGCAGGGGGCGCAGGCGGGGAGCTGTTTTTT. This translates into CASSLAGGAGGELFF. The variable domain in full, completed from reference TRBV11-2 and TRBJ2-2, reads EAGVAQSPRYKIIEKRQSVAFWCNPISGHATLYWYQQILGQGPKLLIQFQNNGVVDDSQLPKDRFSAERLKGVDSTLKIQPAKLEDSAVYLCASSLAGGAGGELFFGEGSRLTVL.